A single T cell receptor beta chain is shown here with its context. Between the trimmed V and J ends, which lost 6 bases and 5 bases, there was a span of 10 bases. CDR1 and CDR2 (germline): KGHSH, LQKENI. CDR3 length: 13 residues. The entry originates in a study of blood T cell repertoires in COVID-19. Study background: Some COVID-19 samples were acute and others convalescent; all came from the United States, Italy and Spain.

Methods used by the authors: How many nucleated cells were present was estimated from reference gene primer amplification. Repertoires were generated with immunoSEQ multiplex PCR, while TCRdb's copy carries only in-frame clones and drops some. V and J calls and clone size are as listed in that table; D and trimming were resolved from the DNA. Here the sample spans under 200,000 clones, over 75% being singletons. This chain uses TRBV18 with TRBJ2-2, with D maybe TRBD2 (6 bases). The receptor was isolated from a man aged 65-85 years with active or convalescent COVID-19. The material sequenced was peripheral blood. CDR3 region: CASSAGGTGELFF. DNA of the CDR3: TGTGCCAGCTCCGCCGGAGGGACCGGGGAGCTGTTTTTT.